This TCR beta chain was identified during a study of blood T cell repertoires in COVID-19. Study at large: The analysed material was cDNA or gDNA that came from T cells, B-cell-depleted T cells, or PBMCs.

The V gene's germline CDR1 is LNHDA and CDR2 SQIVND (reference sequence). V lost 5 bases to trimming and J lost 1 base, with 15 bases between them. The CDR3 has 16 amino acids. This table comes from immunoSEQ multiplex PCR, and its TCRdb copy is limited to in-frame clones, with some not included. The sample shows fewer than 350,000 clones, roughly 91% of them seen only once. This clone was counted once. Recruitment covered about two dozen US areas and drew participants whose ages spanned roughly 18 to 95 years. Sequenced: PBMCs or T cells enriched from blood (not recorded which). The V call is TRBV19, the J call TRBJ2-1; D may be TRBD1 (6 bases). This sequence was found in a middle-aged woman with acute COVID-19. CDR3 loop: CASSPGSGTSYNEQFF. The CDR3 DNA reads as TGTGCCAGTAGTCCTGGTTCCGGGACATCCTACAATGAGCAGTTCTTC.